The 18 T cell receptor beta chains below were found in one sample sequenced in a study of T cells after yellow fever vaccination. TCRdb reanalysed the 5' RACE reads using MiXCR and keeps one entry per CDR3 protein. The table shows approximately 580,000 distinct CDR3 sequences, with 17% occurring only once. The sequences come from PBMCs, collected less than 6 days after the first yellow fever vaccination. The receptors were gathered from a man between 18 and 29 years old who received the YFV17D yellow fever vaccine.

V gene TRBV14 combines with J gene TRBJ1-4; D unclear. V was trimmed by 2 bases and J by 7 bases, leaving 14 bases between them. Germline CDR1 reads SGHDN; CDR2 reads FVKESK. This CDR3 contains 15 residues. CDR3 nucleotides: TGTGCCAGCAGCCAAATCTCTCGAACGTCTGAAAAACTGTTTTTT. Protein: CASSQISRTSEKLFF.

This clonotype was counted ten times or more. The chain uses TRBV12-3 or TRBV12-4 and TRBJ2-6, with D unclear. The CDR3 has 15 residues. The V end was cut by 2 bases, the J end by 0 bases, with 5 bases between. CDR3 loop: CASSLWGSGANVLTF. For the CDR3, the DNA is TGTGCCAGCAGTTTATGGGGCTCTGGGGCCAACGTCCTGACTTTC.

This clonotype was counted between two and nine times. The rearrangement links TRBV2 to TRBJ2-5; D not resolved. Germline CDR1 is SNHLY and CDR2 is FYNNEI. V was pared by 4 bases and J by 5 bases, with 8 bases between. The CDR3 is 12 residues long. The CDR3 reads CASSGSGETQYF. The CDR3 DNA reads as TGTGCCAGCAGTGGGTCCGGCGAGACCCAGTACTTC.

The sample holds a few counts of this clonotype. The chain has TRBV20-1 and TRBJ2-7; TRBD1 aligns across 7 bases. After removal of 0 bases from V and 3 bases from J, the junction contained 5 bases not matched to a gene. Germline CDR1 and CDR2: DFQATT and SNEGSKA (reference sequence). The CDR3 runs to 14 residues. CDR3 in DNA: TGCAGTGCTAGAGATAGGGACAGAAGCTACGAGCAGTACTTC. This sequence encodes CSARDRDRSYEQYF.

This clonotype has only a few counts. This chain uses TRBV14 with TRBJ1-2; the D is unclear. Germline V gene data show CDR1 as SGHDN and CDR2 as FVKESK. The V and J ends lost 3 bases and 2 bases respectively, with 10 bases between them. The CDR3 has 14 residues. The CDR3 DNA follows: TGTGCCAGCAGCCATCTCGCAGCCAACTATGGCTACACCTTC. It codes for CASSHLAANYGYTF.

The chain uses TRBV6-5 and TRBJ1-2; TRBD1 might be the D (5 bases). The V gene lost 2 bases and the J gene lost 8 bases, with 9 bases spanning the gap. CDR1 MNHEY and CDR2 SVGAGI come from the germline V gene. This CDR3 has 12 residues. The CDR3 DNA follows: TGTGCCAGCAGTTACAGGGGCCTCGGCTACACCTTC. This encodes CASSYRGLGYTF.

The V and J genes are TRBV28 and TRBJ2-1; 8 bases are shared with TRBD1. V shed 6 bases, J shed 6 bases, and the junction held 10 bases outside the gene matches. The CDR3 is 15 amino acids. CDR1 MDHEN and CDR2 SYDVKM come from the germline V gene. The CDR3 here is CASSRRQGYSNEQFF. The CDR3 DNA sequence: TGTGCCAGCAGCCGGCGACAGGGGTATAGCAATGAGCAGTTCTTC.

The sample holds a few counts of this clonotype. The V gene is TRBV20-1, the J gene TRBJ1-2; 12 nucleotides match TRBD1. J gave up 3 bases and V 6 bases, and 2 bases lay outside the gene matches. The CDR3 is 13 residues long. In germline, CDR1 is DFQATT, CDR2 SNEGSKA (reference sequence). DNA of the CDR3: TGCAGTGCCCGGGACAGGGGGCACTATGGCTACACCTTC. It yields the protein CSARDRGHYGYTF.

V usage is TRBV27 and J usage is TRBJ1-2; 8 bases are shared with TRBD1. J lost 7 bases, V lost 7 bases, and 5 bases had no gene match. The CDR3 has 12 amino acids. Germline assignment: CDR1 MNHEY and CDR2 SMNVEV (reference sequence). DNA of the CDR3: TGTGCCAGCAACAGGGGGTACTCTGGCTACACCTTC. Its translation is CASNRGYSGYTF.

This clonotype has a handful of counts. V and J are TRBV4-1 and TRBJ2-6, with D hard to call. CDR1 and CDR2 from the germline V gene are MGHRA and YSYEKL. The CDR3 length is 14 residues. V dropped 2 bases and J dropped 4 bases, with 6 bases sitting between them. The CDR3 loop is CASSQNTGANVLTF. DNA for the CDR3: TGCGCCAGCAGCCAAAATACGGGGGCCAACGTCCTGACTTTC.

In its sample, this clonotype was seen a few times. The V call is TRBV10-3, the J call TRBJ1-2, with 7 bases aligning to TRBD1. J gave up 4 bases and V 3 bases, and 14 bases lay outside the gene matches. The V gene's germline CDR1 is ENHRY and CDR2 SYGVKD. CDR3 size: 17 residues. In nucleotides, the CDR3 is TGTGCCATCAGTGATTCCGGGACAGCTGGAACTCTCTATGGCTACACCTTC. Translated: CAISDSGTAGTLYGYTF.

This clonotype was observed a handful of times. The rearrangement links TRBV29-1 to TRBJ2-2, with D possibly being TRBD1 (6 bases). Looked up from germline, CDR1 is SQVTM and CDR2 is ANQGSEA. The CDR3 runs 13 residues. V lost 6 bases to trimming and J lost 3 bases, with 11 bases between them. The CDR3 loop reads CSVNREDTGELFF. Here the CDR3 DNA reads TGCAGCGTGAACAGGGAAGACACCGGGGAGCTGTTTTTT.

The count of this clonotype is one. V is TRBV18 and J is TRBJ1-2, with D perhaps TRBD1 (5 bases). V dropped 6 bases and J dropped 3 bases, with 11 bases sitting between them. From germline, CDR1 is KGHSH and CDR2 LQKENI. The CDR3 loop spans 13 amino acids. This CDR3 reads CASSDGADYGYTF. The CDR3 region has the DNA TGTGCCAGCTCCGATGGGGCTGACTATGGCTACACCTTC.

This chain connects TRBV4-2 to TRBJ1-4, with unresolved D. The germline V and J ends were trimmed by 0 bases and 5 bases, with 10 bases remaining between them. This CDR3 is 15 amino acids long. Germline V lookup: CDR1 LGHNA, CDR2 YNFKEQ. The CDR3 loop reads CASSQDGLLNEKLFF. In DNA, the CDR3 is TGTGCCAGCAGCCAAGACGGGCTGCTGAATGAAAAACTGTTTTTT.

The V and J genes are TRBV4-1 and TRBJ2-5; D gene ambiguous. Trimming left V 6 bases short and J 4 bases short, with 15 bases between. This CDR3 spans 14 amino acids. The V gene's germline CDR1 is MGHRA and CDR2 YSYEKL. CDR3 sequence (DNA): TGCGCCAGCAGTGACGAGGCTCGTCTAGAGACCCAGTACTTC. It yields the protein CASSDEARLETQYF.

This chain uses TRBV3-1 with TRBJ2-5, with D possibly TRBD1 on 6 matching bases. Germline lookup yields CDR1 LGHDT and CDR2 YNNKEL (reference sequence). This CDR3 region has 16 residues. The V end lost 0 bases, the J end lost 4 bases, and 15 bases lay between the germline ends. The DNA for the CDR3 is TGTGCCAGCAGCCAAGATTTGGGACCAGGGGCAGAGACCCAGTACTTC. Translation: CASSQDLGPGAETQYF.

The chain couples TRBV3-1 to TRBJ1-2; 8 bases map to TRBD1. CDR3 length: 14 amino acids. Germline V CDR1 and CDR2: LGHDT, YNNKEL (reference sequence). V dropped 0 bases and J dropped 8; count of bases not matched to a gene: 5. In DNA, the CDR3 is TGTGCCAGCAGCCAAGACAGGGGGCCGGGCGGCTACACCTTC. As protein: CASSQDRGPGGYTF.

A few counts support this clonotype. V usage is TRBV2 and J usage is TRBJ1-5, with 7 nucleotides matching TRBD1. Germline assignment: CDR1 SNHLY and CDR2 FYNNEI. The CDR3 runs 14 residues. Unmatched junction bases numbered 4, after V lost 2 bases and J lost 6 bases. CDR3: CASSEQGVGQPQHF. In nucleotides, the CDR3 is TGTGCCAGCAGTGAACAGGGGGTCGGTCAGCCCCAGCATTTT.